This TCR beta chain came from a study of blood T cells in healthy people across ages. Study results and limitations: Expanded clonotype changes were possibly confounded by unknown donor CMV status.

V shed 4 bases, J shed 0 bases, and the junction held 5 bases outside the gene matches. Germline CDR1 DFQATT, CDR2 SNEGSKA (reference sequence). The CDR3 has 16 residues. The draw of peripheral blood yielded ten milliliters from each donor. Using a J-beta primer mix together with a sample-barcoded 5' primer, a second PCR was run for roughly 7 to 12 cycles. Each cDNA was tagged by a template-switch adaptor containing 12 random nucleotides. A single record per CDR3 protein comes from TCRdb applying MiXCR to the 5' RACE reads. In the table there are 540,000 or so distinct CDR3 sequences, 25% to 30% of which are singletons. This clonotype was detected only a few times. Its matching antigen is unknown.

The sequence was obtained from a woman between 65 and 79 years old in good health. The chain carries TRBV20-1 and TRBJ2-1, with 11 bases that match TRBD2. The source material was blood. In DNA, the CDR3 is TGCAGTGCTAACCGACTAGCGGGGAGCTCCTACAATGAGCAGTTCTTC. This gives the protein CSANRLAGSSYNEQFF.